The 28 T cell receptor beta chains given below trace back to one sample, sequenced in a study of CD8 T cells in Susac syndrome. Roughly 0.45 to 1 ug RNA was reverse transcribed with random hexamers. From the immunoSEQ multiplex PCR reads, TCRdb called clonotypes with MiXCR, one entry per CDR3 protein. The sample has 150,000 to 200,000 distinct CDR3 sequences; approximately 95% are singletons. Input material: CD4+ T cells from PBMCs. These receptors originate from a human donor with multiple sclerosis.

This chain links TRBV7-9 with TRBJ1-1; D remains ambiguous. Germline loops: CDR1 SEHNR, CDR2 FQNEAQ (reference sequence). V lost 1 base, J lost 7 bases, and 10 bases lay in between. CDR3 length: 13 amino acids. CDR3 region: CASSLVVAGEAFF. The CDR3 DNA follows: TGTGCCAGCAGCTTAGTAGTGGCAGGTGAAGCTTTCTTT. The full variable domain, with the rest looked up from reference TRBV7-9 and TRBJ1-1, is DTGVSQNPRHKITKRGQNVTFRCDPISEHNRLYWYRQTLGQGPEFLTYFQNEAQLEKSRLLSDRFSAERPKGSFSTLEIQRTEQGDSAMYLCASSLVVAGEAFFGQGTRLTVV.

The chain links TRBV2 to TRBJ1-2, with TRBD1 as a possible D gene (5 bases). The CDR3 has 13 amino acids. Germline CDR1 reads SNHLY; CDR2 reads FYNNEI. Trimming pared 2 bases from V and 6 bases from J, leaving 10 bases between. CDR3 region: CASSEIRGDGYTF. The DNA of the CDR3 is TGTGCCAGCAGTGAAATCCGAGGGGATGGCTACACCTTC.

The V and J genes are TRBV6-1 and TRBJ1-5; no reliable D call. Trimming shortened V by 3 bases and J by 2 bases, and 8 bases separated the two germline ends. CDR3 size: 14 residues. The germline V gene has CDR1 MNHNS and CDR2 SASEGT. CDR3: CASSEVSRNQPQHF. The CDR3 DNA sequence: TGTGCCAGCAGTGAGGTCAGTCGCAATCAGCCCCAGCATTTT.

The rearrangement uses TRBV7-9 and TRBJ2-2, with D maybe TRBD1 (6 bases). V shed 5 bases and J shed 5 bases, with 21 bases lying between them. The CDR3 runs to 17 residues. The germline gives CDR1 SEHNR, CDR2 FQNEAQ (reference sequence). The CDR3 sequence is CASSPLRGSKGTGELFF. CDR3 nucleotide sequence: TGTGCCAGCAGCCCCTTAAGGGGGAGTAAAGGAACCGGGGAGCTGTTTTTT. Using reference TRBV7-9 and TRBJ2-2 for the parts outside the CDR3, the full variable domain is DTGVSQNPRHKITKRGQNVTFRCDPISEHNRLYWYRQTLGQGPEFLTYFQNEAQLEKSRLLSDRFSAERPKGSFSTLEIQRTEQGDSAMYLCASSPLRGSKGTGELFFGEGSRLTVL.

The V and J genes are TRBV4-1 and TRBJ2-1; tentative D call: TRBD1 (5 bases). Trimming stripped 6 bases from V and 8 bases from J, with 23 bases between. Per germline, CDR1 MGHRA and CDR2 YSYEKL. The CDR3 consists of 16 residues. The DNA of the CDR3 is TGCGCCAGCAGATACCGAATTTCCGCAGGGTTCGATGAGCAGTTCTTC. Protein: CASRYRISAGFDEQFF.

A few counts support this clonotype. The rearrangement uses TRBV20-1 and TRBJ2-3; D is possibly TRBD2 (6 bases). The CDR3 totals 15 residues. Trimming stripped 3 bases from V and 10 bases from J, with 23 bases between. CDR1 and CDR2 (germline): DFQATT, SNEGSKA (reference sequence). DNA of the CDR3: TGCAGTGCTAGTTATCGGGAGCCCCATTCGTTTGCGCAGTATTTT. Translation gives CSASYREPHSFAQYF.

This clonotype was observed once. The chain has TRBV7-2 and TRBJ2-5; the match to TRBD2 covers 9 bases. The CDR3 extends over 18 amino acids. J lost 4 bases, V lost 0 bases, and 12 bases had no gene match. Germline V gene lookup returns CDR1 SGHTA and CDR2 FQGNSA. The CDR3 reads CASSLAALAGRVRETQYF. The CDR3 DNA follows: TGTGCCAGCAGCTTAGCTGCCCTAGCGGGAAGGGTACGAGAGACCCAGTACTTC.

This sequence joins TRBV9 and TRBJ2-2, with D possibly TRBD2 on 6 matching bases. The CDR3 extends over 15 amino acids. The V and J ends lost 7 bases and 1 base respectively, with 14 bases between them. The germline CDR1 and CDR2 sequences are SGDLS and YYNGEE. In DNA, the CDR3 is TGTGCCAGCCAGCCCGCTAGCGAGAACACCGGGGAGCTGTTTTTT. Its protein product is CASQPASENTGELFF.

Here the CDR3 DNA reads TGTGCCAGCAGCCGTAACACCGGGGAGCTGTTTTTT. Translation gives CASSRNTGELFF. This chain joins TRBV2 and TRBJ2-2; D is uncertain. The CDR3 contains 12 residues. The V end was cut by 6 bases, the J end by 2 bases, with 4 bases between. Looked up from germline, CDR1 is SNHLY and CDR2 is FYNNEI. The full variable domain, rest sourced from reference TRBV2 and TRBJ2-2, is EPEVTQTPSHQVTQMGQEVILRCVPISNHLYFYWYRQILGQKVEFLVSFYNNEISEKSEIFDDQFSVERPDGSNFTLKIRSTKLEDSAMYFCASSRNTGELFFGEGSRLTVL.

The V and J genes are TRBV2 and TRBJ2-1; D might be TRBD2 (5 bases). V was cut by 10 bases and J by 11 bases, with 18 bases left in between. The CDR3 runs 12 residues. Germline V gene data show CDR1 as SNHLY and CDR2 as FYNNEI. CDR3 DNA sequence: TGTGCCACCACTAGTAGTGGTTTAAAGCAGTTCTTC. Protein sequence: CATTSSGLKQFF.

The rearrangement uses TRBV27 and TRBJ1-1; D remains unclear. Germline-derived CDR1 and CDR2 are MNHEY and SMNVEV (reference sequence). The CDR3 spans 16 residues. Trimming removed 3 bases at V and 0 bases at J, with 14 bases between. CDR3 amino acids: CASSLRTGSLNTEAFF. The CDR3 nucleotides read TGTGCCAGCAGTTTGCGCACTGGCAGCTTGAACACTGAAGCTTTCTTT.

This sequence joins TRBV7-2 and TRBJ2-6, with D possibly matching TRBD1 (6 bases). Germline CDR1 and CDR2: SGHTA and FQGNSA. CDR3 length equals 15 residues. Trimming took 5 bases from V and 4 from J, leaving 12 bases between them. As DNA, the CDR3 is TGTGCCAGCAGCCTATACAGGGCCGGGGCCAACGTCCTGACTTTC. It is translated as CASSLYRAGANVLTF. Using reference TRBV7-2 and TRBJ2-6 for the parts outside the CDR3, the full variable domain is GAGVSQSPSNKVTEKGKDVELRCDPISGHTALYWYRQSLGQGLEFLIYFQGNSAPDKSGLPSDRFSAERTGGSVSTLTIQRTQQEDSAVYLCASSLYRAGANVLTFGAGSRLTVL.

The rearrangement uses TRBV3-1 and TRBJ2-1; TRBD2 matches 11 bases. Germline V lookup: CDR1 LGHDT, CDR2 YNNKEL (reference sequence). The V and J ends lost 4 bases and 4 bases, in that order; junction bases with no gene match: 9. This CDR3 region has 17 residues. The CDR3 DNA is TGTGCCAGCAGCCTTTACATTACTAGCGGGAGTTACAATGAGCAGTTCTTC. This encodes CASSLYITSGSYNEQFF.

This clonotype was recorded once. The rearrangement joins TRBV20-1 to TRBJ1-1; 9 positions agree with TRBD1. V lost 3 bases and J lost 4; bases outside the gene matches: 6. CDR1 and CDR2 (germline): DFQATT, SNEGSKA (reference sequence). The CDR3 contains 14 residues. The CDR3 spells CSARLTGGSTEAFF. DNA of the CDR3: TGCAGTGCTAGGTTGACAGGGGGGTCCACTGAAGCTTTCTTT.

The chain is built from TRBV18 and TRBJ2-5; TRBD2 might be the D (5 bases). V gave up 5 bases and J gave up 5 bases, with 12 bases separating them. The V gene's germline CDR1 is KGHSH and CDR2 LQKENI. This CDR3 spans 13 amino acids. In nucleotides, the CDR3 is TGTGCCAGCTCAGAACTAGGCGGCGAGACCCAGTACTTC. Protein: CASSELGGETQYF.

The chain recombines TRBV5-1 with TRBJ2-7; the D is unclear. The CDR3 has 14 residues. V was trimmed by 0 bases and J by 0 bases, leaving 7 bases between them. CDR1 is SGHRS, CDR2 YFSETQ, per germline. The CDR3 spells CASSLELYSYEQYF. The CDR3, as DNA: TGCGCCAGCAGCTTGGAGCTATACTCCTACGAGCAGTACTTC.

This chain uses TRBV18 with TRBJ1-4; the D is unclear. Trimming removed 8 bases at V and 0 bases at J, with 10 bases between. The CDR3 runs to 14 residues. Germline values: CDR1 KGHSH, CDR2 LQKENI. CDR3 residues: CASTDGATNEKLFF. The CDR3 bases are TGTGCCAGCACTGACGGAGCAACTAATGAAAAACTGTTTTTT.

The chain employs TRBV5-1 and TRBJ2-7; D uncertain. The germline V and J ends were trimmed by 3 bases and 2 bases, with 12 bases remaining between them. The CDR3 is 14 residues long. The germline CDR1 and CDR2 sequences are SGHRS and YFSETQ. CDR3 sequence reads: CASSWAATTYEQYF. DNA of the CDR3: TGCGCCAGCAGCTGGGCAGCCACCACCTACGAGCAGTACTTC.

J is TRBJ2-5 and V is TRBV29-1, with D possibly being TRBD1 or TRBD2 (5 bases each). Trimming took off 4 bases at V and 2 bases at J, with 14 bases between the two ends. Germline CDR1 is SQVTM and CDR2 is ANQGSEA. The CDR3 runs 14 residues. The CDR3, as DNA: TGCAGCGTTGCGGGGCCAGTGGGACAAGAGACCCAGTACTTC. It is translated as CSVAGPVGQETQYF.

The chain carries TRBV2 and TRBJ1-1; 8 bases are a match to TRBD1. This CDR3 spans 13 amino acids. J was trimmed by 4 bases and V by 4 bases; bases with no gene match: 2. Germline CDR1 reads SNHLY; CDR2 reads FYNNEI. CDR3 region: CASSVDRATEAFF. CDR3 nucleotides: TGTGCCAGCAGTGTGGACAGGGCCACTGAAGCTTTCTTT.

This clonotype was recorded once. The gene calls are TRBV20-1 and TRBJ2-7; the D is unclear. The CDR3 covers 13 residues. In germline, CDR1 is DFQATT, CDR2 SNEGSKA (reference sequence). Trimming pared 3 bases from V and 5 bases from J, leaving 14 bases between. CDR3 DNA: TGCAGTGCTAGTACCCCGGCGCTCGACGAGCAGTACTTC. This gives the protein CSASTPALDEQYF.

The chain recombines TRBV7-9 with TRBJ2-7, with 8 bases identical to TRBD2. The V segment lost 1 base and the J segment 4 bases; nucleotides outside the gene matches: 3. Per the germline V gene, CDR1 is SEHNR and CDR2 is FQNEAQ (reference sequence). This CDR3 comprises 14 residues. The chain's CDR3 is CASSLGAGEYEQYF. CDR3 DNA: TGTGCCAGCAGCTTAGGAGCGGGAGAGTACGAGCAGTACTTC. The variable domain in full, completed from reference TRBV7-9 and TRBJ2-7, reads DTGVSQNPRHKITKRGQNVTFRCDPISEHNRLYWYRQTLGQGPEFLTYFQNEAQLEKSRLLSDRFSAERPKGSFSTLEIQRTEQGDSAMYLCASSLGAGEYEQYFGPGTRLTVT.

This clonotype has more than one count but fewer than ten. The rearrangement links TRBV7-2 to TRBJ1-4, with 8 positions matching TRBD1. Unmatched junction bases numbered 3, after V lost 1 base and J lost 8 bases. The CDR3 contains 14 residues. Looked up from germline, CDR1 is SGHTA and CDR2 is FQGNSA. The CDR3, as DNA: TGTGCCAGCAGCTTAGGCAGGGGGCAAGAAAAACTGTTTTTT. Its protein product is CASSLGRGQEKLFF. Variable domain in full (rest from reference TRBV7-2 and TRBJ1-4): GAGVSQSPSNKVTEKGKDVELRCDPISGHTALYWYRQSLGQGLEFLIYFQGNSAPDKSGLPSDRFSAERTGGSVSTLTIQRTQQEDSAVYLCASSLGRGQEKLFFGSGTQLSVL.

This chain connects TRBV2 to TRBJ1-3; D unclear. The germline V gene has CDR1 SNHLY and CDR2 FYNNEI. Trimming removed 6 bases from V and 2 bases from J, with 11 bases in between. CDR3 length equals 14 residues. The CDR3 region has the DNA TGTGCCAGCAGCTCTTCGAGGACTGGAAACACCATATATTTT. It specifies CASSSSRTGNTIYF.

This clonotype was observed a single time. This chain connects TRBV19 to TRBJ1-1; the D is unclear. V was pared by 3 bases and J by 4 bases, with 9 bases between. Germline V gene lookup returns CDR1 LNHDA and CDR2 SQIVND (reference sequence). The CDR3 spans 13 residues. CDR3 residues: CASSIFGGTEAFF. The CDR3 nucleotides are TGTGCCAGTAGTATCTTCGGAGGCACTGAAGCTTTCTTT.

The chain is built from TRBV5-1 and TRBJ2-3; a weak D match, TRBD1 (6 bases). Germline lookup yields CDR1 SGHRS and CDR2 YFSETQ. Deletions cut 4 bases from V and 5 bases from J, with 14 bases between. The CDR3 extends over 14 amino acids. CDR3 loop: CASSPTGTLDTQYF. The CDR3 region has the DNA TGCGCCAGCAGCCCGACAGGAACCTTAGATACGCAGTATTTT.

J is TRBJ1-3 and V is TRBV27; D ambiguous. The germline V gene has CDR1 MNHEY and CDR2 SMNVEV (reference sequence). Trimming stripped 6 bases from V and 4 bases from J, with 13 bases between. The CDR3 is made up of 14 amino acids. In DNA, the CDR3 is TGTGCCAGCAGCCCCTCGGTGGCAGGAAACACCATATATTTT. Protein sequence: CASSPSVAGNTIYF.

This clonotype was seen just once. CDR3 bases: TGCAGCGTTCCGGGGACAGGGTTAAATTTCGACTATGGCTACACCTTC. It translates to CSVPGTGLNFDYGYTF. The gene calls are TRBV29-1 and TRBJ1-2; 9 bases align to TRBD1. V lost 5 bases and J lost 3; bases outside the gene matches: 13. The CDR3 covers 16 residues. Per germline, CDR1 SQVTM and CDR2 ANQGSEA.